This TCR beta chain was identified in a study of T-cell reconstitution after alpha-beta-depleted transplantation in children. Findings and limits, study-wide: Expanded graft clones, several hundred of them, were reportedly the source of alpha-beta T cells about two months after transplant.

Remarks on this clonotype: Its antigen is still unknown.

TCRbeta library preparation incorporated unique molecular identifiers. TCRdb redid the calling of the PCR reads with MiXCR, one entry per CDR3 protein. The sample carries a few hundred thousand distinct CDR3 sequences, 25% to 30% recorded once. The material was PBMCs, obtained before TCRalphabeta/CD19-depleted stem cell transplant. This clonotype was sampled from a boy younger than two with Wiskott-Aldrich syndrome, due to receive a stem cell transplant.

CDR3 bases: TGTGCCAGCAGTTTATGGATGGGGTCCCTCCACTTT. It encodes CASSLWMGSLHF. This sequence joins TRBV27 and TRBJ1-6; D not certain. CDR1 MNHEY and CDR2 SMNVEV come from the germline V gene (reference sequence). The length of the CDR3 is 12 residues. The V end lost 1 base, the J end lost 14 bases, and 9 bases lay between the germline ends.